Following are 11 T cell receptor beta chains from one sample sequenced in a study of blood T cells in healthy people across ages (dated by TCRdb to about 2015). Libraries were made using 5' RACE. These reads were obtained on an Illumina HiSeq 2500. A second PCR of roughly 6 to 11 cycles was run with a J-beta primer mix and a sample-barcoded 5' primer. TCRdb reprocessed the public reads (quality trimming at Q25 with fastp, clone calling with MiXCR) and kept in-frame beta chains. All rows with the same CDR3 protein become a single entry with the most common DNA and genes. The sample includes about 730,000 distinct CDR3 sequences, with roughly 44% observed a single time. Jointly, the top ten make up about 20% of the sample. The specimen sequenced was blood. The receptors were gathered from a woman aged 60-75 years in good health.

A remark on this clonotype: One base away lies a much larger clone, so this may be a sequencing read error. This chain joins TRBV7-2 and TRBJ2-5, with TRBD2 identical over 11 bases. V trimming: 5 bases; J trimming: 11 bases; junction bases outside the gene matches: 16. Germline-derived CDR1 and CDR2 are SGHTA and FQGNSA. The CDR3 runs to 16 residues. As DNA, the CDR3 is TGTGCCAGCAGCCCTCTGGGACTAGCGGCCCTGCCTGAGCAGTACTTC. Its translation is CASSPLGLAALPEQYF.

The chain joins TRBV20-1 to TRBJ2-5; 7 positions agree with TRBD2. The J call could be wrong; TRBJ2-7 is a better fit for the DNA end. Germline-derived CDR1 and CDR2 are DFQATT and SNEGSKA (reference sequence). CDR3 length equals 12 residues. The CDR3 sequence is CSPRERYIEQYF. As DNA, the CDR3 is TGCAGTCCGCGGGAGCGTTACATCGAGCAGTACTTC.

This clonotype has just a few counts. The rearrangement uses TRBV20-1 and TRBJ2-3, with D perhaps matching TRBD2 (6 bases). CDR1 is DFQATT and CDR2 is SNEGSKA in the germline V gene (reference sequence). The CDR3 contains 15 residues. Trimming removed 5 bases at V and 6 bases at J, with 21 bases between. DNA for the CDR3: TGCAGTGCTTATGGGAGTGGAGGGACCCTGGATACGCAGTATTTT. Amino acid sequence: CSAYGSGGTLDTQYF.

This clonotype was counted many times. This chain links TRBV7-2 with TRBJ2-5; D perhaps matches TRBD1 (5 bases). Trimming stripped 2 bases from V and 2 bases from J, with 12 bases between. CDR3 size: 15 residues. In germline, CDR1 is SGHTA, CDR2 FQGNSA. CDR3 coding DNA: TGTGCCAGCAGCTTAAGGGGCACGGGTCAAGAGACCCAGTACTTC. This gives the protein CASSLRGTGQETQYF.

The CDR3 spells CASSEGYRGPDTQYF. The CDR3 coding sequence is TGTGCCAGCAGTGAAGGGTACAGGGGGCCAGATACGCAGTATTTT. This chain uses TRBV6-1 with TRBJ2-3; 9 nucleotides agree with TRBD1. The germline CDR1 and CDR2 sequences are MNHNS and SASEGT. This CDR3 spans 15 amino acids. V shed 1 base, J shed 4 bases, and the junction held 3 bases outside the gene matches.

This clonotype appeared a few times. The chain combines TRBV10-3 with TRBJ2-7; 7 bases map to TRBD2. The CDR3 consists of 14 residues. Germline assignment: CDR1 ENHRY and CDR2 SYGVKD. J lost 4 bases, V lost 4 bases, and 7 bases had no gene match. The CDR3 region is CAISGLADKYEQYF. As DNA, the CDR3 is TGTGCCATCAGTGGTCTAGCGGACAAGTACGAGCAGTACTTC.

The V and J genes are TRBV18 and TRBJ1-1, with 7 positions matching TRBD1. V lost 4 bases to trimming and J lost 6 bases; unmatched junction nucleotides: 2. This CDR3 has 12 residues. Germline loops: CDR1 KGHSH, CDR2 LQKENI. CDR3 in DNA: TGTGCCAGCTCACTCGGGACAGCTGAAGCTTTCTTT. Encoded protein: CASSLGTAEAFF. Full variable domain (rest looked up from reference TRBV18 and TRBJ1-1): NAGVMQNPRHLVRRRGQEARLRCSPMKGHSHVYWYRQLPEEGLKFMVYLQKENIIDESGMPKERFSAEFPKEGPSILRIQQVVRGDSAAYFCASSLGTAEAFFGQGTRLTVV.

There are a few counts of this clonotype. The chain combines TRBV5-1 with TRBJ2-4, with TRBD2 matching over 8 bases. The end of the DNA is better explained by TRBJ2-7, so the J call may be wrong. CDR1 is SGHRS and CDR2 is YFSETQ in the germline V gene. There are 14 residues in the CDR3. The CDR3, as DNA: TGCGCCAGCAGCCGGGGGGGGTATGACTACGAGCAGTACTTC. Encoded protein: CASSRGGYDYEQYF.

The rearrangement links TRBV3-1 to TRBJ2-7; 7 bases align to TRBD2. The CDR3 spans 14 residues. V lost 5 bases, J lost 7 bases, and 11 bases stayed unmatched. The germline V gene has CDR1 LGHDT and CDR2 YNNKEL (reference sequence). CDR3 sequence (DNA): TGTGCCAGCAGCTCTGGGAGGGGCGCGGAAGAGCAGTACTTC. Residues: CASSSGRGAEEQYF.

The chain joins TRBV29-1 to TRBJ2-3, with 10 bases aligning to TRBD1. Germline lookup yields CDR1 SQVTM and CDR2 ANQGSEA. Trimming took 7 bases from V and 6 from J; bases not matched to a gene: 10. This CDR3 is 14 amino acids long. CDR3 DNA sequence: TGCAGCGGTCTGAGGACAGGGGGAGTCGATACGCAGTATTTT. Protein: CSGLRTGGVDTQYF.

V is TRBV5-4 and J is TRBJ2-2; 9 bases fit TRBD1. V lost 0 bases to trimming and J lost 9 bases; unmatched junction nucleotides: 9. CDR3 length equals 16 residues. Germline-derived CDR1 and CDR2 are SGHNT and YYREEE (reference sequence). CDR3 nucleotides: TGTGCCAGCAGCTTGGGGGACAGGGAAAGTGGTCGGGAGCTGTTTTTT. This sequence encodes CASSLGDRESGRELFF. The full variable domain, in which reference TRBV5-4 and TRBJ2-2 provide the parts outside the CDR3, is ETGVTQSPTHLIKTRGQQVTLRCSSQSGHNTVSWYQQALGQGPQFIFQYYREEENGRGNFPPRFSGLQFPNYSSELNVNALELDDSALYLCASSLGDRESGRELFFGEGSRLTVL.